These 12 T cell receptor beta chains originate from one sample sequenced in a study of T cells in Graves' hyperthyroidism and ophthalmopathy. Amplified TCR beta CDR3 regions came from RNA transcripts. With the HTBI primer set, the TCR CDR3 went through a first round of RT-PCR. A single record per CDR3 protein comes from TCRdb applying MiXCR to the multiplex PCR reads. The sample carries a few hundred thousand distinct CDR3 sequences, about 18% recorded once. The material sequenced was blood. The receptor set was obtained from a man aged 18 to 29 with Graves' ophthalmopathy.

The chain uses TRBV6-1 and TRBJ1-6, with 7 nucleotides matching TRBD1. The CDR3 extends over 14 amino acids. Germline assignment: CDR1 MNHNS and CDR2 SASEGT. Trimming removed 8 bases from V and 0 bases from J; junction bases left unmatched: 1. The DNA for the CDR3 is TGTGCCAGCCGGGACAGCTCCTATAATTCACCCCTCCACTTT. Protein sequence: CASRDSSYNSPLHF.

This chain connects TRBV4-1 to TRBJ2-3; 10 nucleotides line up with TRBD1. The CDR3 is made up of 16 amino acids. V was clipped by 2 bases and J by 3 bases; unmatched bases: 5. From germline, CDR1 is MGHRA and CDR2 YSYEKL. CDR3 region: CASSQPRTGGTDTQYF. The DNA of the CDR3 is TGCGCCAGCAGCCAACCCAGGACAGGGGGGACAGATACGCAGTATTTT.

This clonotype appeared a few times. CDR3 sequence reads: CASTPGGSGELFF. CDR3 bases: TGTGCCAGCACCCCCGGGGGATCCGGGGAGCTGTTTTTT. The chain is built from TRBV12-3 or TRBV12-4 and TRBJ2-2; maybe TRBD2 (6 bases). The CDR3 loop spans 13 amino acids. Trimming pared 7 bases from V and 6 bases from J, leaving 12 bases between.

This chain connects TRBV6-5 to TRBJ1-1; D is perhaps TRBD1 (6 bases). Per germline, CDR1 MNHEY and CDR2 SVGAGI. Trimming pared 3 bases from V and 5 bases from J, leaving 10 bases between. CDR3 size: 13 residues. The CDR3 spells CASSYGGATEAFF. In nucleotides, the CDR3 is TGTGCCAGCAGTTATGGGGGGGCGACTGAAGCTTTCTTT.

There are many counts of this clonotype. The V call is TRBV7-9, the J call TRBJ1-1, with D possibly being TRBD1 (5 bases). The CDR3 sequence is 16 residues long. Germline V CDR1 and CDR2: SEHNR, FQNEAQ (reference sequence). With 5 bases removed from V and 2 bases from J, the gap between germline ends came to 18 bases. The CDR3 reads CASSPPRYRTNTEAFF. In DNA, the CDR3 is TGTGCCAGCAGCCCCCCTAGGTACAGGACCAACACTGAAGCTTTCTTT.

The rearrangement links TRBV2 to TRBJ1-6; D unresolved. The CDR3 loop spans 15 amino acids. Germline V gene sequence: CDR1 SNHLY, CDR2 FYNNEI. Trimming left V 3 bases short and J 0 bases short, with 6 bases between. The CDR3 loop reads CASSDTYSYNSPLHF. The DNA for the CDR3 is TGTGCCAGCAGTGACACCTACTCCTATAATTCACCCCTCCACTTT.

This clonotype occurred many times. The chain couples TRBV7-2 to TRBJ2-1; maybe TRBD2 (5 bases). Germline loops: CDR1 SGHTA, CDR2 FQGNSA. Trimming shortened V by 6 bases and J by 6 bases, and 12 bases separated the two germline ends. There are 13 residues in the CDR3. The CDR3 is CASRLGGGNEQFF. CDR3 sequence (DNA): TGTGCCAGCAGACTAGGAGGCGGCAATGAGCAGTTCTTC.

The gene calls are TRBV7-3 and TRBJ1-3; D gene ambiguous. This CDR3 is built from 15 residues. The V and J ends lost 5 bases and 0 bases respectively, with 11 bases between them. CDR1 and CDR2 from the germline V gene are SGHTA and FQGTGA. In DNA form, the CDR3 reads TGTGCCAGCAGCGTTGACGGAAACTCTGGAAACACCATATATTTT. Protein: CASSVDGNSGNTIYF.

The chain combines TRBV6-1 with TRBJ2-7; weak D call: TRBD1 (8 bases). The CDR3 totals 15 residues. V gave up 5 bases and J gave up 6 bases, with 20 bases separating them. Per germline, CDR1 MNHNS and CDR2 SASEGT. The CDR3 DNA is TGTGCCAGCAGTCCTAACAGGGGGGGAATAAGCGAGCAGTACTTC. Protein: CASSPNRGGISEQYF.

The DNA of the CDR3 is TGCAGTGCCTGGACTAGCGGGGTATTCGGTGAGCAGTACTTC. This gives the protein CSAWTSGVFGEQYF. The chain joins TRBV20-1 to TRBJ2-7, with 12 positions matching TRBD2. The CDR3 loop spans 14 amino acids. Unmatched junction bases numbered 10, after V lost 6 bases and J lost 7 bases. Per germline, CDR1 DFQATT and CDR2 SNEGSKA (reference sequence).

The chain employs TRBV19 and TRBJ1-2; D might be TRBD1 (6 bases). CDR1 is LNHDA, CDR2 SQIVND, per germline (reference sequence). The CDR3 runs to 14 residues. Between the trimmed V and J ends, which lost 6 bases and 7 bases, there was a span of 18 bases. The CDR3 loop reads CASSLGQLATGYTF. CDR3 DNA: TGTGCCAGTAGCCTCGGACAGTTAGCCACTGGCTACACCTTC.

Only a few counts were recorded for this clonotype. The chain recombines TRBV2 with TRBJ1-4; no firm D call. The CDR3 is 14 residues long. Trimming pared 5 bases from V and 5 bases from J, leaving 12 bases between. Germline-derived CDR1 and CDR2 are SNHLY and FYNNEI. The CDR3 DNA reads as TGTGCCAGCAGTCTCGACCGCCAGAATGAAAAACTGTTTTTT. Protein sequence: CASSLDRQNEKLFF.